The clone carrying this TCR beta chain was seen at least ten times. What it binds is unknown. This sample is part of a study of identical twins. One entry per CDR3 protein, called by TCRdb with MiXCR from the 5' RACE reads. The sample includes over 600,000 distinct CDR3 sequences, roughly 20% of them seen just once. Study-level points and caveats: Models predicted too little out-of-frame TCR alpha sharing in monozygotic twins.

The data also belong to a second study, concerning T cells expressing NK-cell markers.

Sequenced: PBMCs. The receptor was isolated from a woman aged 18-30 years in good health.

CDR3 DNA sequence: TGTGCCAGCAGTCGAAACCAGGGGGAAACGCAGTATTTT. Translating gives CASSRNQGETQYF. The rearrangement joins TRBV12-3 or TRBV12-4 to TRBJ2-3, with 7 bases lining up with TRBD1. This CDR3 has 13 amino acids. V was clipped by 5 bases and J by 9 bases; unmatched bases: 8.